The subject of this entry is one T cell receptor beta chain. The target antigen is unknown. The data were obtained in a study of shared clonotypes between healthy human individuals. Each subset's genomic DNA was shared equally among a number of immunoSEQ plates. Produced via immunoSEQ multiplex PCR; TCRdb's table is partial and in-frame only. The table includes 2 million to 2.5 million clones, about 95% detected once. Terminally differentiated effector memory CD45RA+ cells were left out of the naive CD8 fraction, which was CD45RO-negative and positively selected for CCR7. Study-wide results and caveats: Clonotypes shared by all four donors outscored non-shared clonotypes in generation probability.

The source of this sequence is a man aged 18-30 years in good health. The sequenced sample was naive CD8+ T cells sorted from blood.

DNA for the CDR3: TGCGCCAGCACCACTCTACCTGGGGGTCCCTACAATGAGCAGTTCTTC. It translates to CASTTLPGGPYNEQFF. The J gene is TRBJ2-1, the V gene TRBV5-1; perhaps D is TRBD1 or TRBD2 (5 bases each). CDR3 length equals 16 residues. Germline assignment: CDR1 SGHRS and CDR2 YFSETQ. The V end was cut by 6 bases, the J end by 2 bases, with 18 bases between.